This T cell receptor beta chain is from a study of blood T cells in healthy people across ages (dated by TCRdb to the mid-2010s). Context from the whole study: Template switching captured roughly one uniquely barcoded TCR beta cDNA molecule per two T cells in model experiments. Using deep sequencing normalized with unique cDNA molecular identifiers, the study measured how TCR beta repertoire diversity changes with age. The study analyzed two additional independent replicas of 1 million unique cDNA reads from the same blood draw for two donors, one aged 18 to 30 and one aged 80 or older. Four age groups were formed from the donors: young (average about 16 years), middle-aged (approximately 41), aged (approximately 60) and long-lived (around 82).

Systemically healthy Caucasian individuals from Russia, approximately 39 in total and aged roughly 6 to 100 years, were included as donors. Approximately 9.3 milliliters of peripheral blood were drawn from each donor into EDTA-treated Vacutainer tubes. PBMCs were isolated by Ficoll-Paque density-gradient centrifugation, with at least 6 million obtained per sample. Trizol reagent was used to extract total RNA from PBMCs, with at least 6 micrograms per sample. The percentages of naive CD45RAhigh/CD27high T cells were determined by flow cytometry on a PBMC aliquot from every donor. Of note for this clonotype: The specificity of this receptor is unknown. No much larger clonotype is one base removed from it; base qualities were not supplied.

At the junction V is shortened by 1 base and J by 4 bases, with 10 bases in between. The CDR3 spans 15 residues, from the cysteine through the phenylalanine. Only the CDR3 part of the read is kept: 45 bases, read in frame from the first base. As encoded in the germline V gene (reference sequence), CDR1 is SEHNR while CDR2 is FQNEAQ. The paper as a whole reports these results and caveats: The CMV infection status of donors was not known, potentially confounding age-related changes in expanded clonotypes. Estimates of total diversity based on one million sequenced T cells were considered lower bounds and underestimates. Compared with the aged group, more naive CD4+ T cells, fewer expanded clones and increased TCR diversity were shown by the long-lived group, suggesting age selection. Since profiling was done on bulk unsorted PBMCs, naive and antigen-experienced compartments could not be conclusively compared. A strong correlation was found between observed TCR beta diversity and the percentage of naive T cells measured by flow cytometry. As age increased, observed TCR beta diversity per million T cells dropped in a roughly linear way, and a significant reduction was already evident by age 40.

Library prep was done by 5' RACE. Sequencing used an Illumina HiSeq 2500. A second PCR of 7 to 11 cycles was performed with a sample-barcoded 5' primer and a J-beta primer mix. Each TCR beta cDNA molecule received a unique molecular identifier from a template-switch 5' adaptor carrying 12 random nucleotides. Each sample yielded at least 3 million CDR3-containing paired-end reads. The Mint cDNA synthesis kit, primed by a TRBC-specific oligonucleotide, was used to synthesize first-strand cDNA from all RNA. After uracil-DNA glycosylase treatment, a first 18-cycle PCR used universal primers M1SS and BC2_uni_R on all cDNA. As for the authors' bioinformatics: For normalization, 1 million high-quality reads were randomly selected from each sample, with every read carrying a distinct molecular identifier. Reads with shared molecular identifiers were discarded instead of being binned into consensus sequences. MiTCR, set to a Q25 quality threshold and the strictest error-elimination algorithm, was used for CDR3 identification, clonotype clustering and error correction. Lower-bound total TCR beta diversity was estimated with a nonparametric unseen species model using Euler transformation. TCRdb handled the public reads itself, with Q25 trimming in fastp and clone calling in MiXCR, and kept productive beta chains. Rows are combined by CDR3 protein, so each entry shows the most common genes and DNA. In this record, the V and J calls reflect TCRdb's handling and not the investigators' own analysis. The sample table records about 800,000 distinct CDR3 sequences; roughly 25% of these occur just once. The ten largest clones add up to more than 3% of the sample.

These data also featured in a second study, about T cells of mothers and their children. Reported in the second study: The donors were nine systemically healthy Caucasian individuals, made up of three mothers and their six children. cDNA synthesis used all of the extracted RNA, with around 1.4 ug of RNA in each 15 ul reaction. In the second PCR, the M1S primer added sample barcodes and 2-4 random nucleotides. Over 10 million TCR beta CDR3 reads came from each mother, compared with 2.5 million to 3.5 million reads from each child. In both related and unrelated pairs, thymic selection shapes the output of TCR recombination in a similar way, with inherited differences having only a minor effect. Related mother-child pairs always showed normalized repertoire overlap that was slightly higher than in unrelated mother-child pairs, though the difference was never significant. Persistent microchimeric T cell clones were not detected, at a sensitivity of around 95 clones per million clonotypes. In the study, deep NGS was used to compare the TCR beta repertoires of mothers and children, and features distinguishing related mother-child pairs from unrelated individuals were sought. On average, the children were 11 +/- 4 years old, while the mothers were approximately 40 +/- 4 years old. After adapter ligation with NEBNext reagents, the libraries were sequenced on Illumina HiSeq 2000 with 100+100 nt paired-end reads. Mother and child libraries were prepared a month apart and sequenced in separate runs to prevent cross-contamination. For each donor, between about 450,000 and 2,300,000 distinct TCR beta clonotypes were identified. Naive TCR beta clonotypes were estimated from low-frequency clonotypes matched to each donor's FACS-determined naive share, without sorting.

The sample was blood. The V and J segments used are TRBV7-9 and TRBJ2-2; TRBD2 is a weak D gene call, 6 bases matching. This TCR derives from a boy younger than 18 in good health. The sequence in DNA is TGTGCCAGCAGCTTAGGGTCCGGGGGCACCGGGGAGCTGTTTTTT. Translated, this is CASSLGSGGTGELFF.